The TCR beta chain described here comes from a study of blood T cells in healthy people across ages. Study-wide context: Capture via template switching afforded approximately one barcoded beta molecule per two T cells.

Alongside a J-beta primer mix, a sample-barcoded 5' primer served in a second PCR lasting roughly 6 to 11 cycles. Each cDNA molecule carried a tag from a template-switch adaptor that contained 12 random nucleotides. TCRdb redid the calling of the 5' RACE reads with MiXCR, one entry per CDR3 protein. The sample has around 900,000 distinct CDR3 sequences, roughly half seen once; the top ten hold 20% to 25%. V shed 7 bases, J shed 3 bases, and the junction held 6 bases outside the gene matches. The CDR3 length is 14 residues. The genes are TRBV12-3 or TRBV12-4 and TRBJ1-1, with 9 positions matching TRBD1. The sample was blood. The sequence was collected from a woman aged 55-75 years in good health. CDR3 sequence reads: CASTTTGGHTEAFF. The CDR3 DNA is TGTGCCAGCACTACGACAGGGGGGCACACTGAAGCTTTCTTT.